Listed below are T cell receptor beta chains from one sample, sequenced in a study of Ad26.COV2.S vaccination and SARS-CoV-2 variants. The method was immunoSEQ multiplex PCR; TCRdb's version includes in-frame clones alone and lacks a portion of them. The data contain roughly 100,000 clones, around 82% of them singletons. The sample consisted of peripheral blood, taken after recovery from COVID-19. These receptors all come from a human donor who had recovered from COVID-19. The CDR3 runs from the conserved cysteine through the conserved F or W. A D gene is named only where the DNA matches it firmly. Rows give clone size only sometimes, using once, few, many, or a class for an expanded clone.

d_gene | abundance | j_gene | v_gene | CDR3nt | CDR3aa
TRBD1 | NA | TRBJ1-2 | TRBV6-5 | TGTGCCAGCAGTTATCGACGGACAGGGGAGGGGTATGGCTACACCTTC | CASSYRRTGEGYGYTF
NA | once | TRBJ2-1 | TRBV5-5 | TGTGCCAGCAGCTTGGGTTCGAACCGCAGGGTTACTGAGCAGTTCTTC | CASSLGSNRRVTEQFF
NA | NA | TRBJ2-5 | TRBV7-9 | TGTGCCAGCAGCTCAACAGGGTTCCAAGAGACCCAGTACTTC | CASSSTGFQETQYF
TRBD2 | NA | TRBJ2-2 | TRBV5-1 | TGCGCCAGCAGCCCCGGGACTACCGACGCCGGGGAGCTGTTTTTT | CASSPGTTDAGELFF
NA | NA | TRBJ1-1 | TRBV21-1 | TGTGCCAGCAGCAAACCGTCGAACACTGAAGCTTTCTTT | CASSKPSNTEAFF
NA | once | TRBJ1-1 | TRBV28 | TGTGCCATTCAGGTCCGGGAGGATACTGAAGCTTTCTTT | CAIQVREDTEAFF
NA | NA | TRBJ2-5 | TRBV28 | TGTGCCAGCAGTTTTCAGCGTAGTAAGGGGACCCAGTACTTC | CASSFQRSKGTQYF
NA | NA | TRBJ2-1 | TRBV7-2 | TGTGCCAGCAGCTCCTCGAGTGAGCAGTTCTTC | CASSSSSEQFF
TRBD1 | NA | TRBJ2-7 | TRBV5-6 | TGTGCCAGCAGCTTAGACACCCATGGACAGGGTACCTACGAGCAGTACTTC | CASSLDTHGQGTYEQYF
NA | few | TRBJ2-5 | TRBV4-1 | TGCGCCAGCAGCCAAGACCTTTTTCCCCCGCCTCAAGAGACCCAGTACTTC | CASSQDLFPPPQETQYF
TRBD1 | NA | TRBJ2-7 | TRBV6-5 | TGTGCCAGCAGTCTACGGACAGGGAGTGAATACTTC | CASSLRTGSEYF
NA | NA | TRBJ2-3 | TRBV12-1 | TGTGCCAGCAGCTTTGGGGGGACTAAAATCGTCACAGATACGCAGTATTTT | CASSFGGTKIVTDTQYF
NA | NA | TRBJ2-7 | TRBV11-2 | TGTGCCAGCAGCGCCACCTACGAGCAGTACTTC | CASSATYEQYF
NA | NA | TRBJ2-3 | TRBV4-2 | TGTGCCAGCAGCCAAGAGCTCACTGAAGATACGCAGTATTTT | CASSQELTEDTQYF
NA | NA | TRBJ2-7 | TRBV4-3 | TGCGCCAGCAGCCAAGATGTTCAGCGGGACAGACACAACGAGCAGTACTTC | CASSQDVQRDRHNEQYF
NA | NA | TRBJ1-1 | TRBV4-1 | TGCGCCAGCAGCCAAGATCAAGAGGGTCGAGAAGCTTTCTTT | CASSQDQEGREAFF
NA | NA | TRBJ1-6 | TRBV19 | TGTGCCAGTAGAGGGGGATCCTATAATTCACCCCTCCACTTT | CASRGGSYNSPLHF
NA | NA | TRBJ1-1 | TRBV6-1 | TGTGCCAGCAGTGACCAGGGAGGATGGAACACTGAAGCTTTCTTT | CASSDQGGWNTEAFF
TRBD1 | once | TRBJ1-2 | TRBV6-5 | TGTGCCAGCGGGACAGGGGGCCTTGGCTACACCTTC | CASGTGGLGYTF
NA | NA | TRBJ2-1 | TRBV30 | TGTGCCTGGAACTTGGATAGGAACAGGGTTAACAATGAGCAGTTCTTC | CAWNLDRNRVNNEQFF
NA | few | TRBJ1-6 | TRBV14 | TGTGCCAGCAGCCAGTTTCTACCGCGGAGTAATTCACCCCTCCACTTT | CASSQFLPRSNSPLHF
NA | NA | TRBJ1-2 | TRBV15 | TGTGCCACCAGTCTCGACCCCGGTCCCGGTTATTATGGCTACACCTTC | CATSLDPGPGYYGYTF
NA | NA | TRBJ2-2 | TRBV2 | TGTGCCAGCACAGGAAGGGAGGGGGCCGGGGAGCTGTTTTTT | CASTGREGAGELFF
NA | NA | TRBJ2-3 | TRBV7-2 | TGTGCCAGCAGCTTAGCCGCGGACGGTAGCACAGATACGCAGTATTTT | CASSLAADGSTDTQYF
TRBD1 | NA | TRBJ1-5 | TRBV6-1 | TGTGCCAGCAGTGAGCTCGCCCTCCGGGACAGAGCTACGTACAATCAGCCCCAGCATTTT | CASSELALRDRATYNQPQHF
TRBD1 | NA | TRBJ1-1 | TRBV5-1 | TGCGCCAGCAGCTTGGGGGGACAGGTAGTTAAGGGCACTGAAGCTTTCTTT | CASSLGGQVVKGTEAFF
TRBD1 | NA | TRBJ1-6 | TRBV11-2 | TGTGCCAGCAGCCAGGGACAGGGGAAAGGTTCACCCCTCCACTTT | CASSQGQGKGSPLHF
NA | NA | TRBJ2-7 | TRBV11-2 | TGTGCCAGCAGCCCCGGACACGAGCAGTACTTC | CASSPGHEQYF
NA | NA | TRBJ1-2 | TRBV6-5 | TGTGCCAGCAGCGAGGACGGAAACTATGGCTACACCTTC | CASSEDGNYGYTF
NA | NA | TRBJ2-2 | TRBV6-5 | TGTGCCAGCAGTTACTCATCCGGGAGAAACGGGGAGCTGTTTTTT | CASSYSSGRNGELFF
NA | NA | TRBJ2-7 | TRBV28 | TGTGCCAGCAGAGGAGCGGAGCACTACGAGCAGTACTTC | CASRGAEHYEQYF
NA | NA | TRBJ2-3 | TRBV5-1 | TGCGCCAGCAGTCCCGGGACTCCAGCGACAGATACGCAGTATTTT | CASSPGTPATDTQYF
TRBD2 | NA | TRBJ2-1 | TRBV4-1 | TGCGCCAGCAGCCAAGGGACGGGTGGGACTAGGAATGAGCAGTTCTTC | CASSQGTGGTRNEQFF
NA | NA | TRBJ1-1 | TRBV7-9 | TGTGCCAGCAGCACCAGTGACACTGAAGCTTTCTTT | CASSTSDTEAFF
NA | NA | TRBJ1-1 | TRBV5-4 | TGTGCCAGCAGCTTGAGGCAGAACACTGAAGCTTTCTTT | CASSLRQNTEAFF
NA | once | TRBJ1-4 | TRBV2 | TGTGCCAGCAGTGAACAGGGTTTGAGTGAAAAACTGTTTTTT | CASSEQGLSEKLFF
TRBD1 | NA | TRBJ1-1 | TRBV29-1 | TGCAGCGTAACACACAGGGGAAACATTCATGTGAACACTGAAGCTTTCTTT | CSVTHRGNIHVNTEAFF
TRBD1 | NA | TRBJ1-4 | TRBV27 | TGTGCCAGCAGTTTTAAACAGGGGGCGGGGGAAAAACTGTTTTTT | CASSFKQGAGEKLFF
NA | once | TRBJ2-7 | TRBV28 | TGTGCCAGCAGTCTACAGCGCGAGCAGTACTTC | CASSLQREQYF
NA | NA | TRBJ2-5 | TRBV6-2/TRBV6-3 | TGTGCCAGCAGTCAGACACGGACAGTTCAAGAGACCCAGTACTTC | CASSQTRTVQETQYF
NA | NA | TRBJ1-6 | TRBV12-5 | TGTGCTAGTGCCGCAGGAGGGGACTATAATTCACCCCTCCACTTT | CASAAGGDYNSPLHF
NA | NA | TRBJ2-7 | TRBV12-3/TRBV12-4 | TGTGCCAGCAGTTTGCAACAGGGCTACGAGCAGTACTTC | CASSLQQGYEQYF
NA | NA | TRBJ2-7 | TRBV6-1 | TGTGCCAGCAGTGAAGGGTGGGGCGCTTCCTACGAGCAGTACTTC | CASSEGWGASYEQYF
TRBD2 | few | TRBJ2-1 | TRBV24-1 | TGTGCCACCAGGGGGACTAGCGGGGGGCGCAATGAGCAGTTCTTC | CATRGTSGGRNEQFF
NA | NA | TRBJ1-4 | TRBV6-6 | TGTGCCAGCAGTTACTCAGGGGAAAAACTGTTTTTT | CASSYSGEKLFF
NA | NA | TRBJ2-2 | TRBV30 | TGTGCCTGGAGTGACCTGACGGAGGGCGGGGAGCTGTTTTTT | CAWSDLTEGGELFF
TRBD1 | NA | TRBJ2-7 | TRBV5-1 | TGCGCCAGCAGCTCCCGGGACAGGGGAACCTACGAGCAGTACTTC | CASSSRDRGTYEQYF
NA | NA | TRBJ2-2 | TRBV12-3/TRBV12-4 | TGTGCCAGCATGCGCGCCTACACCGGGGAGCTGTTTTTT | CASMRAYTGELFF
NA | NA | TRBJ1-2 | TRBV6-5 | TGTGCCAGCACTGCGTCGGACGGACCCTATGGCTACACCTTC | CASTASDGPYGYTF
NA | NA | TRBJ2-1 | TRBV6-6 | TGTGCCAGCATCACGGGAGCGTCATCCTACTACAATGAGCAGTTCTTC | CASITGASSYYNEQFF
NA | NA | TRBJ2-1 | TRBV7-6 | TGTGCCAGCAGCCCCCGTTCTAGTTCCATAGATGAGCAGTTCTTC | CASSPRSSSIDEQFF
TRBD2 | NA | TRBJ2-1 | TRBV5-1 | TGCGCCAGCAGCCCATGGACTAGCGCAAATGGGAATGAGCAGTTCTTC | CASSPWTSANGNEQFF
NA | NA | TRBJ2-5 | TRBV7-6 | TGTGCCAGCAGCTTAGCGGCGGAGACCCAGTACTTC | CASSLAAETQYF